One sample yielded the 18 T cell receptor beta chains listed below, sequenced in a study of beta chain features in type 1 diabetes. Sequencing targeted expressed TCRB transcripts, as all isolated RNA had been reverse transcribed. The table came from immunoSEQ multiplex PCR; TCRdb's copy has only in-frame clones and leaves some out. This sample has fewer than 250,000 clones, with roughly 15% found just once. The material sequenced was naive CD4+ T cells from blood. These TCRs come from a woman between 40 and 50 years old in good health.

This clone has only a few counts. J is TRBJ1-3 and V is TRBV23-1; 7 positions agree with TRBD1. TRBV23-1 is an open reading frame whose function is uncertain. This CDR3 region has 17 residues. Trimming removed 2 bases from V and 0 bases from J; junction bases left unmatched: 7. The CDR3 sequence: CASSQIPDRASGNTIYF. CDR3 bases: TGCGCCAGCAGTCAAATCCCTGACAGGGCCTCTGGAAACACCATATATTTT.

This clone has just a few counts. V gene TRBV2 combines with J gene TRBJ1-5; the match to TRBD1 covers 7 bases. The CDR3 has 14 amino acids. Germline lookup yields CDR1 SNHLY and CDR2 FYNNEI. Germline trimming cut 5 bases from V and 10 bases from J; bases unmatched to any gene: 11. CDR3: CASSPRQGRDPQHF. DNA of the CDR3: TGTGCCAGCAGTCCCAGACAGGGCCGTGATCCCCAGCATTTT.

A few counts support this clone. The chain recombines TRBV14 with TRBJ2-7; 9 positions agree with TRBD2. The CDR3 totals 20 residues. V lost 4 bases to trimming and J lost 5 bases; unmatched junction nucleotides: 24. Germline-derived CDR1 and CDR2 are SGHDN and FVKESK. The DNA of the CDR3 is TGTGCCAGCAGCCCATCAGGGAAGGGTACTGGACTAGCGAGAGGCAACGAGCAGTACTTC. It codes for CASSPSGKGTGLARGNEQYF.

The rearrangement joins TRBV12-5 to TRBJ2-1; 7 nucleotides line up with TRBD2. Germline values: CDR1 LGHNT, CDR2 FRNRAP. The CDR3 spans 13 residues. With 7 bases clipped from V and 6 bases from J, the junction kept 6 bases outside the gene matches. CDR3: CASAAPGGNEQFF. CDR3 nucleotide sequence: TGTGCTAGTGCCGCCCCGGGGGGCAATGAGCAGTTCTTC.

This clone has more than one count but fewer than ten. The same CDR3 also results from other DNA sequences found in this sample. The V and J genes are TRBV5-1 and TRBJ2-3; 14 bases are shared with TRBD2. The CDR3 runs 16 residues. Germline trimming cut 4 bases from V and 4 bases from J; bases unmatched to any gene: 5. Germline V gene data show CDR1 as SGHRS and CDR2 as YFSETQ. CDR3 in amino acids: CASSPGLAGGSDTQYF. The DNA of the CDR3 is TGCGCCAGCAGCCCCGGACTAGCGGGGGGCTCAGATACGCAGTATTTT.

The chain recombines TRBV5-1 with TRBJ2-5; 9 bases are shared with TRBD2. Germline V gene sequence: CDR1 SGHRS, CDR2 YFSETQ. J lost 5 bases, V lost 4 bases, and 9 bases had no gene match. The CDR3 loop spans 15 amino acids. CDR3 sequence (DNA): TGCGCCAGCAGCCCTGGGGGACTAGCCGCGGAGACCCAGTACTTC. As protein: CASSPGGLAAETQYF.

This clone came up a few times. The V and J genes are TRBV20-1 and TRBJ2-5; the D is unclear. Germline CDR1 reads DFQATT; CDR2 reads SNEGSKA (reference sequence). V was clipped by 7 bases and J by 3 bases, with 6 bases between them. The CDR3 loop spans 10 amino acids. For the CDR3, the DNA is TGCAGTGGAGTAAAAGAGACCCAGTACTTC. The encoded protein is CSGVKETQYF.

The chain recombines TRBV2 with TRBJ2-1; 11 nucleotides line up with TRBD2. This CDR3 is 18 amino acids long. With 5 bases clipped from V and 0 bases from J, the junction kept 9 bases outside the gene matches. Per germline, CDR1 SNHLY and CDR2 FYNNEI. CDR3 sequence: CASSQTALAGGSYNEQFF. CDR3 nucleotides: TGTGCCAGCAGTCAGACTGCTCTAGCGGGAGGCTCCTACAATGAGCAGTTCTTC.

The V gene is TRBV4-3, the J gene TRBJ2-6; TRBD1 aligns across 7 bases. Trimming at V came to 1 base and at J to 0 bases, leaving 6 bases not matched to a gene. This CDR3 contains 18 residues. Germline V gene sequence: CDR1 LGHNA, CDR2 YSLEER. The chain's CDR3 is CASSQGSTGSSGANVLTF. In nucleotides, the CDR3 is TGCGCCAGCAGCCAAGGTTCGACAGGGAGCTCTGGGGCCAACGTCCTGACTTTC.

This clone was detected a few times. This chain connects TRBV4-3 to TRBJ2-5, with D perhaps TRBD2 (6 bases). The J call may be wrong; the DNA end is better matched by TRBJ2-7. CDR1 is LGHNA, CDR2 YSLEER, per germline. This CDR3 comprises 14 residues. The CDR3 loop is CASSQLAGTYEQYF. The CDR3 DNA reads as TGCGCCAGCAGCCAACTCGCGGGGACCTACGAGCAGTACTTC.

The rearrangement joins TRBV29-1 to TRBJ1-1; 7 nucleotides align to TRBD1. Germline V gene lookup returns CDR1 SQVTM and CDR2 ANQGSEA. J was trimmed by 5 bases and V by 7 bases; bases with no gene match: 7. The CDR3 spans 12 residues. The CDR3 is CSARTGVTEAFF. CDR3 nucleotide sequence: TGCAGCGCAAGGACAGGAGTAACTGAAGCTTTCTTT.

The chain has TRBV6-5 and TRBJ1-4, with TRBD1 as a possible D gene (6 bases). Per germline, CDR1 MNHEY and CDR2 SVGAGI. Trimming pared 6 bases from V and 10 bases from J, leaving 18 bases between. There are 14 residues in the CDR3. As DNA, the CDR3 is TGTGCCAGCAGCCCGGGGACACTAGAGGGAAAACTGTTTTTT. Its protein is CASSPGTLEGKLFF.

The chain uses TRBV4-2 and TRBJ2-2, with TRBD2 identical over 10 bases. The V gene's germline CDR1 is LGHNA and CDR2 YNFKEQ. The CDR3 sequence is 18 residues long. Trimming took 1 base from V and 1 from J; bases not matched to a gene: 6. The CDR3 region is CASSQVVLAGENTGELFF. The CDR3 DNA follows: TGTGCCAGCAGCCAAGTAGTCCTAGCGGGGGAGAACACCGGGGAGCTGTTTTTT.

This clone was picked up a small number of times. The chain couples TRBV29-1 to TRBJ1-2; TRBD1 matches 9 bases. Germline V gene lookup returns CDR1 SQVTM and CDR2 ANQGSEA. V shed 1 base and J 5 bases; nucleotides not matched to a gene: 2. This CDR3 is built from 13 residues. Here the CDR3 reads CSVEGGTGYGYTF. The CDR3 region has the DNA TGCAGCGTTGAAGGGGGGACAGGGTATGGCTACACCTTC. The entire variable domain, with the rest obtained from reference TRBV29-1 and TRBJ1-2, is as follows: SAVISQKPSRDICQRGTSLTIQCQVDSQVTMMFWYRQQPGQSLTLIATANQGSEATYESGFVIDKFPISRPNLTFSTLTVSNMSPEDSSIYLCSVEGGTGYGYTFGSGTRLTVV.

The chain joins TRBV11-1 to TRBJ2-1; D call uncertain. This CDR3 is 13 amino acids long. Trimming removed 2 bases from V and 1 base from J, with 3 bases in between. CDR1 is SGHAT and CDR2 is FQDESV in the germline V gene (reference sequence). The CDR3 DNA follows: TGTGCCAGCAGCTTACCATCCTACAATGAGCAGTTCTTC. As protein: CASSLPSYNEQFF.

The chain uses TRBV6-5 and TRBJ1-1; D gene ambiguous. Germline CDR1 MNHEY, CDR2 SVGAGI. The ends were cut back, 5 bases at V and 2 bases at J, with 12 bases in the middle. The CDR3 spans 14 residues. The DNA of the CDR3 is TGTGCCAGCAGTGAGTCACGGGTAAACACTGAAGCTTTCTTT. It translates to CASSESRVNTEAFF.

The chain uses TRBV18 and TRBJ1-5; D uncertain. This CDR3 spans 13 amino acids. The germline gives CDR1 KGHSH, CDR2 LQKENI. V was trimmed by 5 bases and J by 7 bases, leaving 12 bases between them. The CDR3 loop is CASSFTREQPQHF. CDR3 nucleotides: TGTGCCAGCTCATTCACTAGGGAGCAGCCCCAGCATTTT. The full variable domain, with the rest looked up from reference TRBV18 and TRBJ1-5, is NAGVMQNPRHLVRRRGQEARLRCSPMKGHSHVYWYRQLPEEGLKFMVYLQKENIIDESGMPKERFSAEFPKEGPSILRIQQVVRGDSAAYFCASSFTREQPQHFGDGTRLSIL.

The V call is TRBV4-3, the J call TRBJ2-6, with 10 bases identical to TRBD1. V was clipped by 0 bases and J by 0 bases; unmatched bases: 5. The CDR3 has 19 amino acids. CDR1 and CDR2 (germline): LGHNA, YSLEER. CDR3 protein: CASSQEGTGAYSGANVLTF. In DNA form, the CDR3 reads TGCGCCAGCAGCCAAGAGGGGACAGGGGCGTACTCTGGGGCCAACGTCCTGACTTTC.